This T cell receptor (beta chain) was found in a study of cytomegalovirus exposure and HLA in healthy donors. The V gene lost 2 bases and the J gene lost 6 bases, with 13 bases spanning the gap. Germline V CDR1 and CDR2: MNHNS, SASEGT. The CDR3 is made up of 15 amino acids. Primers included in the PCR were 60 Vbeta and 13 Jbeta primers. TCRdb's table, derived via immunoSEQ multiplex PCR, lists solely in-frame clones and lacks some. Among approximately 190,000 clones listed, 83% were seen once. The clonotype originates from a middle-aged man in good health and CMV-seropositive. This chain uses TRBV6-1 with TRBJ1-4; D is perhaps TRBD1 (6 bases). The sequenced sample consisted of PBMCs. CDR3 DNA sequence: TGTGCCAGCAGTGAAATTTGGGCAGGGGATGAAAAACTGTTTTTT. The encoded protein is CASSEIWAGDEKLFF.